These T cell receptor beta chains were read from a single sample in a study of T cell responses to AZD1222 COVID-19 vaccine. Profiled with immunoSEQ multiplex PCR; TCRdb holds only in-frame clones, not every one. Among about 67,000 clones, about 83% were seen once, and the ten largest hold under 8%. Sequencing was performed on peripheral blood, taken 28 days after the second AZD1222 dose. These TCRs come from an adult who received the AZD1222 COVID-19 vaccine. Both conserved end residues are part of each CDR3. Fields, in order: V gene, J gene, D gene, CDR3 DNA, CDR3 protein. The D gene is left open where the match is weak.

TRBV2,TRBJ1-5,TRBD1,TGTGCCAGCAGTTCCGACAGGGTAGTTAATCAGCCCCAGCATTTT,CASSSDRVVNQPQHF
TRBV10-3,TRBJ1-2,NA,TGTGCCATCAGTGAAGGTGCGGCCGATATCTATGGCTACACCTTC,CAISEGAADIYGYTF
TRBV30,TRBJ1-3,NA,TGTGCCTGGAATTTCGGGGGCTCTGGAAACACCATATATTTT,CAWNFGGSGNTIYF
TRBV14,TRBJ1-4,TRBD1,TGTGCCAGCAGCCAAGTCGGGACAGCAACTAATGAAAAACTGTTTTTT,CASSQVGTATNEKLFF
TRBV13,TRBJ1-6,NA,TGTGCCAGCAGGCCCGGGGCGCGTTCACCCCTCCACTTT,CASRPGARSPLHF
TRBV3-1/TRBV3-2,TRBJ1-4,NA,TGTGCCAGCGGCGACCAGGGGAGTGAAGAAAAACTGTTTTTT,CASGDQGSEEKLFF
TRBV7-8,TRBJ2-2,TRBD1,TGTGCCAGCAGCAAACTCGGGACAGGGTACACCGGGGAGCTGTTTTTT,CASSKLGTGYTGELFF
TRBV4-1,TRBJ1-1,NA,TGCGCCAGCACGCCCGGGAGGACGGCGAACACTGAAGCTTTCTTT,CASTPGRTANTEAFF
TRBV5-6,TRBJ2-1,NA,TGTGCCAGCAGCTTGGGACCTGGGAATGAGCAGTTCTTC,CASSLGPGNEQFF
TRBV20-1,TRBJ1-4,NA,TGCAGTGCTAGTTTACGTGGGGGCTATCATGAAAAACTGTTTTTT,CSASLRGGYHEKLFF
TRBV15,TRBJ1-2,NA,TGTGCCACCAGGGACACAACAACCTATGGCTACACCTTC,CATRDTTTYGYTF